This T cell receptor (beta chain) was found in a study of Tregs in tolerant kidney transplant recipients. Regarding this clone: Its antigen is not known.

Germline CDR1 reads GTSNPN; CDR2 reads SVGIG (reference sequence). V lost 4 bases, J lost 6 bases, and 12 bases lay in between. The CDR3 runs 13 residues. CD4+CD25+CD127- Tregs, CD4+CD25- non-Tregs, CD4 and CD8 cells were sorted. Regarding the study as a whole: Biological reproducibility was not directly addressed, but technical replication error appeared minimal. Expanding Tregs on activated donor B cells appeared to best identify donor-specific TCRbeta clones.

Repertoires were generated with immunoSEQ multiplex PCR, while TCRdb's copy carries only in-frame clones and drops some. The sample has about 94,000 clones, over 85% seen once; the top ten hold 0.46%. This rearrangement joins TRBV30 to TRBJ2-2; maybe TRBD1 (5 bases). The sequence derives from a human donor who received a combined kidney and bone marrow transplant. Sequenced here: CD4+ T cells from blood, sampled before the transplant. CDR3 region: CAWKRQSAGELFF. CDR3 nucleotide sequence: TGTGCCTGGAAGAGACAGTCGGCCGGGGAGCTGTTTTTT.